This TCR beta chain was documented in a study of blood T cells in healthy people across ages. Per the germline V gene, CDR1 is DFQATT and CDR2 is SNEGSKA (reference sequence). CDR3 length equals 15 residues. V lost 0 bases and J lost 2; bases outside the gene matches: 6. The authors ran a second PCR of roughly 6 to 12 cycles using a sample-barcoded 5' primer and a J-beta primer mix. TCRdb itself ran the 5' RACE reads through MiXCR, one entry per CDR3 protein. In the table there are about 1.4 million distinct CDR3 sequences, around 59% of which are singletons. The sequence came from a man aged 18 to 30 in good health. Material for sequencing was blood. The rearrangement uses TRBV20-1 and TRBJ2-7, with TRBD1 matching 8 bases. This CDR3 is CSARDSGGRTYEQYF. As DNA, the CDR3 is TGCAGTGCTAGAGATTCAGGGGGCCGTACCTACGAGCAGTACTTC.